This TCR beta chain was found in a study of T cell responses to AZD1222 COVID-19 vaccine. A note on this clone: Its antigen is still unknown. The sample contains more than one DNA sequence encoding this CDR3.

V trimming: 0 bases; J trimming: 5 bases; junction bases outside the gene matches: 4. The CDR3 loop spans 14 amino acids. CDR1 is SGHRS, CDR2 YFSETQ, per germline. Overall study findings and caveats: Spike-specific TCR breadth and depth rose after two AZD1222 doses.

Only in-frame clones appear in the TCRdb table, and some are missing; sequencing was by immunoSEQ multiplex PCR. The sample includes over 85,000 clones, approximately 90% of them seen just once. Source: peripheral blood, taken 28 days after the second AZD1222 dose. The receptor's source is an adult who received the AZD1222 COVID-19 vaccine. This sequence joins TRBV5-1 and TRBJ2-5, with 7 bases matching TRBD2. CDR3 nucleotide sequence: TGCGCCAGCAGCTTGGGGCACGGGGGGGAGACCCAGTACTTC. It specifies CASSLGHGGETQYF.